The 27 T cell receptor beta chains in this list originate from one sample, sequenced in a study of blood T cell repertoires in COVID-19. Sequenced by immunoSEQ multiplex PCR; TCRdb stores in-frame clones only, minus some. The sample yields approximately 97,000 clones, roughly 86% seen once. The specimen sequenced was peripheral blood. These receptors all stem from a human donor in a cohort sampled during active COVID-19.

This chain's CDR3 is CASSPRADTRETQYF. The CDR3 nucleotides read TGTGCCAGCAGCCCCCGCGCGGATACCCGAGAGACCCAGTACTTC. V is TRBV5-4 and J is TRBJ2-5, with D hard to call. The length of the CDR3 is 15 residues. In germline, CDR1 is SGHNT, CDR2 YYREEE (reference sequence). Trimming shortened V by 4 bases and J by 4 bases, and 17 bases separated the two germline ends.

The chain combines TRBV6-1 with TRBJ2-3; D is undetermined. Trimming pared 1 base from V and 5 bases from J, leaving 16 bases between. The CDR3 is 16 residues long. The germline CDR1 and CDR2 sequences are MNHNS and SASEGT. CDR3 coding DNA: TGTGCCAGCAGTGAAGTATTAGCTAGTCAAGGAGATACGCAGTATTTT. It codes for CASSEVLASQGDTQYF.

This sequence joins TRBV5-1 and TRBJ1-1; D may be TRBD1 (5 bases). This CDR3 has 15 residues. Germline V gene data show CDR1 as SGHRS and CDR2 as YFSETQ. The V end lost 1 base, the J end lost 1 base, and 11 bases lay between the germline ends. The CDR3 coding sequence is TGCGCCAGCAGCTTGAGGGCGGGGGAGAACACTGAAGCTTTCTTT. Its protein product is CASSLRAGENTEAFF.

This clone has a single count. This CDR3 is CASSTHRQGAVDTQYF. In DNA form, the CDR3 reads TGTGCCAGTAGTACTCACCGACAGGGGGCGGTAGATACGCAGTATTTT. The chain uses TRBV19 and TRBJ2-3, with TRBD1 matching 10 bases. This CDR3 is built from 16 residues. J was trimmed by 5 bases and V by 4 bases; bases with no gene match: 9. Germline values: CDR1 LNHDA, CDR2 SQIVND (reference sequence).

The rearrangement links TRBV5-1 to TRBJ1-2; weak D call: TRBD1 (5 bases). Germline-derived CDR1 and CDR2 are SGHRS and YFSETQ. The CDR3 runs to 13 residues. Trimming pared 0 bases from V and 8 bases from J, leaving 11 bases between. The CDR3 reads CASSLGQGSGYTF. In nucleotides, the CDR3 is TGCGCCAGCAGCTTGGGGCAGGGATCCGGCTACACCTTC.

The V call is TRBV2, the J call TRBJ2-7; 11 bases are a match to TRBD2. The CDR3 consists of 13 residues. Germline loops: CDR1 SNHLY, CDR2 FYNNEI. Trimming took 7 bases from V and 4 from J; bases not matched to a gene: 3. CDR3 amino acids: CASKTSGVYEQYF. CDR3 bases: TGTGCCAGCAAGACTAGCGGGGTGTACGAGCAGTACTTC.

V usage is TRBV24-1 and J usage is TRBJ2-1; 8 positions agree with TRBD2. The CDR3 is 15 residues long. Trimming cost V 0 bases and J 7 bases; bases outside gene matches: 4. Germline CDR1 and CDR2: KGHDR and SFDVKD. The CDR3, as DNA: TGTGCCACCAGTGATTTGAGCGGGAGAGGTAATGAGCAGTTCTTC. It specifies CATSDLSGRGNEQFF.

V is TRBV4-1 and J is TRBJ1-2; 9 bases agree with TRBD1. CDR1 MGHRA and CDR2 YSYEKL come from the germline V gene. The CDR3 has 16 amino acids. V shed 0 bases and J 9 bases; nucleotides not matched to a gene: 11. The CDR3 here is CASSQDKDRGRERYTF. CDR3 in DNA: TGCGCCAGCAGCCAAGATAAGGACAGGGGTCGGGAACGCTACACCTTC.

The V and J genes are TRBV18 and TRBJ2-2, with a possible D match to TRBD2 (5 bases). The length of the CDR3 is 16 residues. V was pared by 8 bases and J by 2 bases, with 18 bases between. Germline values: CDR1 KGHSH, CDR2 LQKENI. CDR3 sequence: CASTIRGGYNTGELFF. CDR3 in DNA: TGTGCCAGCACTATACGTGGAGGATACAACACCGGGGAGCTGTTTTTT.

The rearrangement uses TRBV7-9 and TRBJ2-7; D is unresolved. The V end lost 4 bases, the J end lost 3 bases, and 16 bases lay between the germline ends. CDR1 SEHNR and CDR2 FQNEAQ come from the germline V gene (reference sequence). There are 15 residues in the CDR3. CDR3 in DNA: TGTGCCAGCAGCTCTACTGTGTTGCGGTTCTACGAGCAGTACTTC. As protein: CASSSTVLRFYEQYF.

The chain combines TRBV30 with TRBJ2-5; 8 nucleotides match TRBD2. J lost 4 bases, V lost 0 bases, and 4 bases had no gene match. Germline V lookup: CDR1 GTSNPN, CDR2 SVGIG (reference sequence). This CDR3 is 14 amino acids long. Written as DNA, the CDR3 is TGTGCCTGGAGTGTAGAGCGGGAGAGAGAGACCCAGTACTTC. Encoded protein: CAWSVERERETQYF.

The V and J genes are TRBV2 and TRBJ2-7; D not resolved. The germline V and J ends were trimmed by 10 bases and 4 bases, with 11 bases remaining between them. CDR1 and CDR2 (germline): SNHLY, FYNNEI. CDR3 length equals 11 residues. In DNA form, the CDR3 reads TGTGCCACAACACCTAGTTACGAGCAGTACTTC. It is translated as CATTPSYEQYF.

V and J are TRBV7-2 and TRBJ2-7, with 7 bases that match TRBD2. The CDR3 is 17 amino acids. Unmatched junction bases numbered 14, after V lost 6 bases and J lost 0 bases. The germline gives CDR1 SGHTA, CDR2 FQGNSA. The DNA for the CDR3 is TGTGCCAGCAGTCTCGCGGGCGGGAGCAGAATCTCCTACGAGCAGTACTTC. Amino acids: CASSLAGGSRISYEQYF.

The CDR3 loop reads CASTPDGTSRNYGYTF. The CDR3 DNA follows: TGTGCCAGTACCCCAGATGGGACAAGCCGTAACTATGGCTACACCTTC. The chain recombines TRBV19 with TRBJ1-2; a weak D match, TRBD1 (6 bases). Trimming stripped 7 bases from V and 1 base from J, with 19 bases between. The CDR3 loop spans 16 amino acids. Germline CDR1 and CDR2: LNHDA and SQIVND (reference sequence).

The gene calls are TRBV21-1 and TRBJ1-2. TRBV21-1 is annotated as a pseudogene. The CDR3 runs to 19 residues. The DNA of the CDR3 is TGTGCCAGCAGCAAGAATGAGGAACGCGGGGGTAATCGAGGGGGTGGCTACACCTTC. As protein: CASSKNEERGGNRGGGYTF.

J is TRBJ2-1 and V is TRBV7-2, with TRBD1 identical over 7 bases. This CDR3 contains 14 residues. With V trimmed by 2 bases and J by 4 bases, 2 bases remained unmatched. Germline CDR1 SGHTA, CDR2 FQGNSA. The CDR3 is CASSLRGLYNEQFF. DNA for the CDR3: TGTGCCAGCAGCTTAAGGGGGCTATACAATGAGCAGTTCTTC.

The chain recombines TRBV5-1 with TRBJ1-1, with TRBD1 as a possible D gene (5 bases). V was pared by 4 bases and J by 4 bases, with 17 bases between. Germline assignment: CDR1 SGHRS and CDR2 YFSETQ. This CDR3 comprises 15 residues. In nucleotides, the CDR3 is TGCGCCAGCAGCCCTGGACATTCTGGGGTCACTGAAGCTTTCTTT. Its protein product is CASSPGHSGVTEAFF.

The J gene is TRBJ2-1, the V gene TRBV7-9; 9 bases are shared with TRBD2. The V gene's germline CDR1 is SEHNR and CDR2 FQNEAQ (reference sequence). This CDR3 has 15 residues. Trimming removed 1 base from V and 14 bases from J; junction bases left unmatched: 12. CDR3 loop: CASSLDSREGLIEFF. The DNA for the CDR3 is TGTGCCAGCAGCTTAGACTCGCGGGAGGGCCTTATTGAGTTCTTC.

The CDR3 bases are TGTGCCAGTCTCGGACTTACTAATGAAAAACTGTTTTTT. This gives the protein CASLGLTNEKLFF. The chain joins TRBV12-3 or TRBV12-4 to TRBJ1-4; D is unresolved. The CDR3 totals 13 residues. V shed 9 bases and J shed 2 bases, with 10 bases lying between them.

Only one count was recorded for this clone. V usage is TRBV7-9 and J usage is TRBJ1-1; unclear D gene. Germline V gives CDR1 SEHNR, CDR2 FQNEAQ (reference sequence). The CDR3 has 13 residues. Trimming removed 5 bases from V and 0 bases from J, with 7 bases in between. This chain's CDR3 is CASSTDMNTEAFF. Written as DNA, the CDR3 is TGTGCCAGCAGCACAGACATGAACACTGAAGCTTTCTTT.

The chain employs TRBV29-1 and TRBJ2-3, with TRBD2 matching over 11 bases. V lost 7 bases, J lost 6 bases, and 9 bases stayed unmatched. Germline V gene lookup returns CDR1 SQVTM and CDR2 ANQGSEA. This CDR3 is built from 14 residues. The CDR3 DNA reads as TGCAGCGGACAGGTAGCGGGGGGGGCGGATACGCAGTATTTT. Its protein is CSGQVAGGADTQYF.

V usage is TRBV12-5 and J usage is TRBJ2-4, with unresolved D. Germline V lookup: CDR1 LGHNT, CDR2 FRNRAP. Deletions cut 2 bases from V and 0 bases from J, with 11 bases between. CDR3 length equals 16 residues. CDR3 in amino acids: CASGLSPEIAKNIQYF. The CDR3 DNA reads as TGTGCTAGTGGTTTGAGCCCCGAAATAGCCAAAAACATTCAGTACTTC.

The rearrangement joins TRBV3-1 (or the pseudogene TRBV3-2) to TRBJ1-1; D not resolved. Deletions cut 2 bases from V and 5 bases from J, with 12 bases between. This CDR3 comprises 14 residues. Germline-derived CDR1 and CDR2 are LGHDT and YNNKEL (reference sequence). CDR3: CASSQYLDSTEAFF. The CDR3 DNA follows: TGTGCCAGCAGCCAATACCTGGACTCGACTGAAGCTTTCTTT.

CDR3 DNA: TGTGCCAGCAGCAACGGGGGTAACCAGCCCCAGCATTTT. This encodes CASSNGGNQPQHF. The J gene is TRBJ1-5, the V gene TRBV6-5, with a weak D call TRBD1 (5 bases). CDR1 is MNHEY and CDR2 is SVGAGI in the germline V gene. This CDR3 is 13 amino acids long. V was shortened by 6 bases and J by 7 bases, with 13 bases between the two germline ends.

This clone was found once. The rearrangement uses TRBV5-1 and TRBJ1-6; D is uncertain. The germline V and J ends were trimmed by 2 bases and 7 bases, with 13 bases remaining between them. From germline, CDR1 is SGHRS and CDR2 YFSETQ. The CDR3 is 15 residues long. The CDR3 loop reads CASSFMAGLNSPLHF. The CDR3 bases are TGCGCCAGCAGCTTCATGGCAGGCTTAAATTCACCCCTCCACTTT. Full variable domain (missing parts from reference TRBV5-1 and TRBJ1-6): KAGVTQTPRYLIKTRGQQVTLSCSPISGHRSVSWYQQTPGQGLQFLFEYFSETQRNKGNFPGRFSGRQFSNSRSEMNVSTLELGDSALYLCASSFMAGLNSPLHFGNGTRLTVT.

The chain combines TRBV7-9 with TRBJ1-4, with 10 bases fitting TRBD1. With V trimmed by 5 bases and J by 12 bases, 12 bases remained unmatched. CDR1 is SEHNR, CDR2 FQNEAQ, per germline (reference sequence). This CDR3 spans 15 amino acids. CDR3 in DNA: TGTGCCAGCAGCAAGACAGGGGGCAACAGTGTGGAACTGTTTTTT. Encoded protein: CASSKTGGNSVELFF.

V gene TRBV15 combines with J gene TRBJ1-1; tentative D call: TRBD1 (5 bases). V was pared by 5 bases and J by 5 bases, with 24 bases between. The CDR3 loop spans 17 amino acids. Germline CDR1 is LNHNV and CDR2 is YYDKDF (reference sequence). The CDR3 nucleotides read TGTGCCACCAGCGGAATACCAGACAGTGCCGGTTTTACTGAAGCTTTCTTT. It encodes CATSGIPDSAGFTEAFF.